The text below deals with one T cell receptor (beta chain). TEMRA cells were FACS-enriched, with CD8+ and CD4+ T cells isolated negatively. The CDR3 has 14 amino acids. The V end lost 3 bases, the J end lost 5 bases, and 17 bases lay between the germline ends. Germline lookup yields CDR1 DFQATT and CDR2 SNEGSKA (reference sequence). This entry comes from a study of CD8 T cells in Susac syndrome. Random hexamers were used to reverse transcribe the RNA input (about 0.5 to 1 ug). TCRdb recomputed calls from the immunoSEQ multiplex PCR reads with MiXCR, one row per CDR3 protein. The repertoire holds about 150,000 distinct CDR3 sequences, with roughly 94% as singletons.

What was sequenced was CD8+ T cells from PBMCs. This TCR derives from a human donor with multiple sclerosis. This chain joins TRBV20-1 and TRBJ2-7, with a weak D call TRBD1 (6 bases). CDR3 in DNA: TGCAGTGCTAGTAACCGGGACACCGTACACGAGCAGTACTTC. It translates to CSASNRDTVHEQYF.